Below, 20 T cell receptor beta chains from the same sample are listed, as sequenced in a study of blood T cell repertoires in COVID-19. Sequencing was performed with immunoSEQ multiplex PCR; in TCRdb, only in-frame clones are kept and a portion is missing. The table lists about 160,000 clones, approximately 86% of them singletons, with 10% in the top ten. Sequencing used peripheral blood. The receptors shown here come from an elderly woman with active or convalescent COVID-19.

The gene calls are TRBV19 and TRBJ1-5; D possibly corresponds to TRBD1 (5 bases). Germline loops: CDR1 LNHDA, CDR2 SQIVND (reference sequence). The CDR3 sequence is 12 residues long. The V gene lost 10 bases and the J gene lost 3 bases, with 10 bases spanning the gap. CDR3 in DNA: TGTGCCACTCAGGGTAACAATCAGCCCCAGCATTTT. Residues: CATQGNNQPQHF.

The rearrangement joins TRBV6-6 to TRBJ2-1; 7 nucleotides line up with TRBD2. This CDR3 has 15 amino acids. V was clipped by 5 bases and J by 6 bases; unmatched bases: 10. Germline-derived CDR1 and CDR2 are MNHNY and SVGAGI (reference sequence). The CDR3 DNA reads as TGTGCCAGCAGTCCAAGCGGGATCAGCGGCAATGAGCAGTTCTTC. Its translation: CASSPSGISGNEQFF.

J is TRBJ2-3 and V is TRBV11-3; 8 positions agree with TRBD2. The CDR3 runs to 17 residues. Trimming removed 2 bases from V and 3 bases from J; junction bases left unmatched: 10. The germline CDR1 and CDR2 sequences are SGHNT and YENEEA. The CDR3, as DNA: TGTGCCAGCAGCTTAAAGGGAGCGGGAGCCACTACAGATACGCAGTATTTT. Its protein product is CASSLKGAGATTDTQYF. Complete variable domain (other parts from reference TRBV11-3 and TRBJ2-3): EAGVVQSPRYKIIEKKQPVAFWCNPISGHNTLYWYLQNLGQGPELLIRYENEEAVDDSQLPKDRFSAERLKGVDSTLKIQPAELGDSAVYLCASSLKGAGATTDTQYFGPGTRLTVL.

This chain joins TRBV10-3 and TRBJ2-5, with 9 bases that match TRBD1. The germline V gene has CDR1 ENHRY and CDR2 SYGVKD. The CDR3 is made up of 14 amino acids. V trimming: 5 bases; J trimming: 4 bases; junction bases outside the gene matches: 5. The CDR3 sequence: CAISPGQGGETQYF. CDR3 bases: TGTGCCATCAGTCCGGGACAGGGCGGAGAGACCCAGTACTTC.

The V and J genes are TRBV6-1 and TRBJ2-3; TRBD1 agrees at 8 bases. V was clipped by 2 bases and J by 0 bases; unmatched bases: 10. Germline V lookup: CDR1 MNHNS, CDR2 SASEGT. This CDR3 has 18 amino acids. The CDR3 DNA sequence: TGTGCCAGCAGTGAACGGCCCCAGGGGGCCGGCAGCACAGATACGCAGTATTTT. Translating gives CASSERPQGAGSTDTQYF.

The chain employs TRBV9 and TRBJ2-1; no reliable D call. The CDR3 length is 15 residues. Trimming left V 0 bases short and J 9 bases short, with 16 bases between. Germline V gives CDR1 SGDLS, CDR2 YYNGEE. CDR3 region: CASSVEPQETGEQFF. CDR3 sequence (DNA): TGTGCCAGCAGCGTAGAACCACAAGAAACGGGTGAGCAGTTCTTC.

This chain joins TRBV7-2 and TRBJ2-1; 8 bases agree with TRBD2. This CDR3 has 15 residues. CDR1 and CDR2 from the germline V gene are SGHTA and FQGNSA. With V trimmed by 2 bases and J by 4 bases, 4 bases remained unmatched. CDR3 in DNA: TGTGCCAGCAGCTTACTCGCGGGAGGTTACAATGAGCAGTTCTTC. Translated, it gives CASSLLAGGYNEQFF.

This clone was recorded a few times. V is TRBV5-5 and J is TRBJ1-1; D perhaps matches TRBD1 (6 bases). Germline loops: CDR1 SGHKS, CDR2 YYEKEE (reference sequence). Trimming took off 4 bases at V and 4 bases at J, with 17 bases between the two ends. The CDR3 covers 15 residues. Written as DNA, the CDR3 is TGTGCCAGCAGCCCCAACGGGGGGCCAGGCACTGAAGCTTTCTTT. Its translation: CASSPNGGPGTEAFF.

The genes are TRBV21-1 and TRBJ2-7; TRBD2 is the table's D call and was not checked against the DNA. TRBV21-1 represents a pseudogene. The length of the CDR3 is 15 residues. The CDR3 region is CASSKLAGRADEQYF. The CDR3 DNA sequence: TGTGCCAGCAGCAAATTGGCAGGGAGGGCGGACGAGCAGTACTTC.

J is TRBJ2-1 and V is TRBV6-6, with 12 bases identical to TRBD2. The CDR3 contains 16 residues. Trimming took 2 bases from V and 5 from J; bases not matched to a gene: 4. Germline CDR1 reads MNHNY; CDR2 reads SVGAGI (reference sequence). Here the CDR3 DNA reads TGTGCCAGCAGTTACGGTGGGACTAGCGGGCACAATGAGCAGTTCTTC. Residues: CASSYGGTSGHNEQFF.

J is TRBJ1-4 and V is TRBV9; no firm D call. Trimming took 4 bases from V and 8 from J, leaving 9 bases between them. CDR3 length: 12 residues. The germline gives CDR1 SGDLS, CDR2 YYNGEE. The CDR3 region is CASSTRGEKLFF. Here the CDR3 DNA reads TGTGCCAGCAGCACCAGAGGGGAAAAACTGTTTTTT.

The chain couples TRBV19 to TRBJ2-1; 11 nucleotides agree with TRBD1. This CDR3 is built from 15 residues. V was clipped by 8 bases and J by 6 bases; unmatched bases: 9. Germline loops: CDR1 LNHDA, CDR2 SQIVND (reference sequence). This CDR3 is CASARTGGAVNEQFF. The CDR3 bases are TGTGCCAGTGCCCGGACAGGGGGCGCGGTCAATGAGCAGTTCTTC. The variable domain in full, completed from reference TRBV19 and TRBJ2-1, reads DGGITQSPKYLFRKEGQNVTLSCEQNLNHDAMYWYRQDPGQGLRLIYYSQIVNDFQKGDIAEGYSVSREKKESFPLTVTSAQKNPTAFYLCASARTGGAVNEQFFGPGTRLTVL.

This chain uses TRBV25-1 with TRBJ1-4, with D perhaps matching TRBD1 (6 bases). This CDR3 region has 14 residues. The V and J ends lost 3 bases and 8 bases respectively, with 13 bases between them. Germline V gene data show CDR1 as MGHDK and CDR2 as SYGVNS. CDR3 nucleotide sequence: TGTGCCAGCAGTGAGCAGGGGTTTGGGGAAAAACTGTTTTTT. Translating it yields CASSEQGFGEKLFF. The entire variable domain, with the rest obtained from reference TRBV25-1 and TRBJ1-4, is as follows: EADIYQTPRYLVIGTGKKITLECSQTMGHDKMYWYQQDPGMELHLIHYSYGVNSTEKGDLSSESTVSRIRTEHFPLTLESARPSHTSQYLCASSEQGFGEKLFFGSGTQLSVL.

This clone was seen only a few times. The chain couples TRBV21-1 to TRBJ2-5; whether TRBD2, the table's D call, matches the DNA was not checked. TRBV21-1 is flagged as a pseudogene. CDR3 size: 18 residues. The CDR3 region has the DNA TGTGCCAGCACCACCCCCGGACTAGCGGGAGCGGAATGGGAGACCCAGTACTTC. Its translation: CASTTPGLAGAEWETQYF.

This chain links TRBV7-3 with TRBJ2-1, with D maybe TRBD1 (5 bases). Trimming took off 3 bases at V and 0 bases at J, with 9 bases between the two ends. The CDR3 runs to 15 residues. CDR1 SGHTA and CDR2 FQGTGA come from the germline V gene. The CDR3 here is CASSFTGSSYNEQFF. The CDR3 DNA reads as TGTGCCAGCAGCTTTACAGGTAGCTCCTACAATGAGCAGTTCTTC.

The chain couples TRBV5-8 to TRBJ2-3; possibly TRBD2 for D (6 bases). In germline, CDR1 is SGHTS, CDR2 YDEGEE. The V end was cut by 9 bases, the J end by 3 bases, with 17 bases between. The CDR3 totals 14 residues. The CDR3 nucleotides are TGTGCCATTGCGGGGACTCAGAGGACAGATACGCAGTATTTT. This gives the protein CAIAGTQRTDTQYF.

There are a few counts of this clone. The rearrangement uses TRBV19 and TRBJ2-1; 9 bases map to TRBD2. J gave up 9 bases and V 3 bases, and 12 bases lay outside the gene matches. Germline V gene lookup returns CDR1 LNHDA and CDR2 SQIVND (reference sequence). This CDR3 is 16 amino acids long. The CDR3 loop is CASSIGPSGTRGEQFF. Here the CDR3 DNA reads TGTGCCAGTAGTATTGGGCCTAGCGGGACCCGGGGTGAGCAGTTCTTC.

J is TRBJ1-3 and V is TRBV9; 8 positions match TRBD1. The V and J ends lost 4 bases and 0 bases, in that order; junction bases with no gene match: 15. Germline lookup yields CDR1 SGDLS and CDR2 YYNGEE. The CDR3 is made up of 19 amino acids. The CDR3 protein is CASSIGQGPGGISGNTIYF. The CDR3, as DNA: TGTGCCAGCAGCATAGGACAGGGTCCGGGTGGGATCTCTGGAAACACCATATATTTT.

The chain uses TRBV28 and TRBJ2-2, with 9 bases identical to TRBD2. CDR1 is MDHEN, CDR2 SYDVKM, per germline. This CDR3 has 15 residues. After removal of 10 bases from V and 2 bases from J, the junction contained 8 bases not matched to a gene. CDR3 DNA sequence: TGTGCCACCGAACCTAGCGGGACCAACACCGGGGAGCTGTTTTTT. This translates into CATEPSGTNTGELFF.

A remark on this clone: The germline gene is not matched at one end of the junction; a read error may be the cause. The rearrangement uses TRBV7-8 and TRBJ1-5; tentative D call: TRBD1 (5 bases). Germline assignment: CDR1 SGHVS and CDR2 FQNEAQ. There are 20 residues in the CDR3. CDR3 in amino acids: CASSLAFLGQGGRSSQPQHF. As DNA, the CDR3 is TGTGCCAGCAGCTTAGCGTTCTTGGGGCAGGGAGGACGAAGCAGTCAGCCCCAGCATTTT.